The clone carrying this T cell receptor beta chain was observed a handful of times. This sample was taken from a study of blood T cell repertoires in COVID-19. The overall study: Acute and convalescent COVID-19 samples came from the United States, Italy and Spain. T cells, B-cell-depleted T cells, or PBMCs provided the cDNA or gDNA that served as material.

Authors' processing steps: Nucleated cell counts were estimated from reference gene primer amplification. The table came from immunoSEQ multiplex PCR; TCRdb's copy has only in-frame clones and leaves some out. The V and J calls and clone size are taken from that table; D and trimming were inferred from the DNA. The sample has some 120,000 clones, about four fifths seen once. The CDR3 consists of 15 residues. With 0 bases removed from V and 1 base from J, the gap between germline ends came to 9 bases. Germline V gene lookup returns CDR1 LGHNA and CDR2 YSLEER. The chain employs TRBV4-3 and TRBJ1-2; possible D gene TRBD1, 5 bases. The receptor was derived from a human donor in a cohort sampled during active COVID-19. Material: peripheral blood. CDR3 sequence (DNA): TGCGCCAGCAGCCAAGATTACAGGAGTAACTATGGCTACACCTTC. It is translated as CASSQDYRSNYGYTF.